The rows below give T cell receptor beta chains drawn from one sample of a study of early T cells in non-severe SARS-CoV-2 infection. TCRdb redid the calling of the 5' RACE reads with MiXCR, one entry per CDR3 protein. The sample shows 100,000 to 150,000 distinct CDR3 sequences, just under 15% of them seen only once. Sequenced input: whole blood. The receptors were gathered from an adult who was a healthcare worker with PCR-confirmed SARS-CoV-2 infection or an uninfected control (not recorded which). The conserved cysteine and the conserved F or W are not part of the CDR3 here. Size tells how often a clone was seen (once, few, many) or the class of an expanded clone, and some rows leave it out.

v_gene	len	j_gene	abundance	CDR3aa
TRBV5-1	12	TRBJ2-7	few	ASSFSPGSYEQY
TRBV7-8	13	TRBJ1-5	-	ASSVGRYSNQPQH
TRBV7-6	12	TRBJ1-1	-	ASSLGPLNTEAF
TRBV20-1	13	TRBJ2-3	medium-sized	SAPAAPERADTQY
TRBV6-2/TRBV6-3	13	TRBJ2-3	few	ASRELAGSTDTQY
TRBV12-3/TRBV12-4	10	TRBJ1-1	-	ASSLWRRRAF
TRBV3-1	13	TRBJ2-2	-	ASSPFGLPPVELF
TRBV12-3/TRBV12-4	13	TRBJ2-2	few	ASKLDRGPIGELF
TRBV5-4	17	TRBJ2-7	few	ASSYLSGVRGLTSFEQY
TRBV18	13	TRBJ1-5	many	ASSPSQGADQPQH
TRBV4-1	14	TRBJ2-3	-	ASSWGRTGYGDTQY
TRBV2	14	TRBJ1-3	few	ASSLRSRSSGNTIY
TRBV5-4	13	TRBJ2-2	-	ASSPGQTNTGELF
TRBV3-1	11	TRBJ1-2	few	ASSQDTLWGYT
TRBV6-1	14	TRBJ2-4	-	ASSVGKGSMGNIQY
TRBV15	14	TRBJ2-7	-	ATSRGAGLGPYEQY
TRBV20-1	12	TRBJ2-3	-	SARRTGATDTQY
TRBV5-6	14	TRBJ1-5	many	ASSFGGRMNNQPQH
TRBV27	11	TRBJ2-2	many	ASSLSGTGELF
TRBV12-3/TRBV12-4	12	TRBJ1-1	-	ASSLWTMNTEAF
TRBV12-3/TRBV12-4	11	TRBJ1-2	few	ASSYPTGNGYT
TRBV7-9	11	TRBJ1-3	many	ASSPEGGNTIY
TRBV12-3/TRBV12-4	11	TRBJ1-6	many	ASSLKGDSPLH
TRBV10-1	13	TRBJ2-5	-	ASSEERRPGGTQY
TRBV6-2/TRBV6-3	14	TRBJ2-1	-	ASRPTTAGSYNEQF
TRBV19	12	TRBJ1-1	-	ASSMADGTGEAF
TRBV29-1	11	TRBJ1-2	few	SVEEETFYGYT
TRBV6-1	10	TRBJ2-7	many	ASSLRGDEQY
TRBV11-2	13	TRBJ2-1	-	ASSLVSTSDNEQF
TRBV12-3/TRBV12-4	13	TRBJ2-3	-	ASSVTSGSPRSQY
TRBV20-1	12	TRBJ2-5	many	SARGQGGKETQY
TRBV7-9	15	TRBJ1-2	-	ASSKTPGWLGDYGYT